These T cell receptor beta chains were read from a single sample in a study of persistence of HIV-infected CD4 T cells. The method was immunoSEQ multiplex PCR; TCRdb's version includes in-frame clones alone and lacks a portion of them. The table records roughly 60,000 clones, about 69% of them present only once. Antigen specificity for these receptors is unknown. Material: CD4+ T cells sorted from PBMCs after approximately 19-hour stimulation, obtained from a patient who received antiretroviral therapy. The source is an adult man with HIV who was CMV-seropositive. CDR3s include the opening cysteine and the closing phenylalanine or tryptophan. A D gene is named only where the DNA matches it firmly. Clone sizes are given selectively: once, few, many, or a class where the clone is expanded.

.	TRBV9	TRBJ2-3	.	TGTGCCAGCAGCGTAGACCAAGATACGCAGTATTTT	CASSVDQDTQYF
.	TRBV5-5	TRBJ1-1	.	TGTGCCAGCAGCTTACAGCGAGTGAACACTGAAGCTTTCTTT	CASSLQRVNTEAFF
TRBD2	TRBV4-1	TRBJ2-7	.	TGCGCCAGCAGCCAAGTCGGGACTAGAGCAGCCTACGAGCAGTACTTC	CASSQVGTRAAYEQYF
TRBD1	TRBV27	TRBJ1-5	once	TGTGCCAGCAGTCGGACAGGGGATGGCAATCAGCCCCAGCATTTT	CASSRTGDGNQPQHF
.	TRBV5-1	TRBJ1-1	few	TGCGCCAGCAGCTGGGGCGGCAGGGGCGGCACTGAAGCTTTCTTT	CASSWGGRGGTEAFF
.	TRBV3-1/TRBV3-2	TRBJ2-4	.	TGTGCCAGCAGCCAAGGAGGGCTCCCCAACATTCAGTACTTC	CASSQGGLPNIQYF
TRBD1	TRBV5-5	TRBJ2-7	once	TGTGCCAGCATGGGACAGGGGAGCGACGAGCAGTACTTC	CASMGQGSDEQYF
TRBD1	TRBV4-1	TRBJ2-7	.	TGCGCCAGCAGCCTCACAGGGGGAACAACCTACGAGCAGTACTTC	CASSLTGGTTYEQYF
.	TRBV27	TRBJ1-1	.	TGTGCCAGCAGTTTAAGGGGCGGCATGAACACTGAAGCTTTCTTT	CASSLRGGMNTEAFF
.	TRBV29-1	TRBJ1-5	once	TGCAGCGTTATACAGGGAGGGAATCAGCCCCAGCATTTT	CSVIQGGNQPQHF
TRBD1	TRBV28	TRBJ1-6	once	TGTGCCAGCAGCTTGGACAGGGGTTTCGGTTCACCCCTCCACTTT	CASSLDRGFGSPLHF
TRBD2	TRBV10-2	TRBJ2-1	.	TGCGCCAGCAAATCGAGCGGGGGGCCCCCCAATGAGCAGTTCTTC	CASKSSGGPPNEQFF
.	TRBV7-2	TRBJ1-4	few	TGTGCCAGCAGCTGGAATGGACAGAATAATGAAAAACTGTTTTTT	CASSWNGQNNEKLFF
TRBD1	TRBV19	TRBJ1-5	.	TGTGCCAGTAGTCCAGGACAGGGGGCAAGACAGCCCCAGCATTTT	CASSPGQGARQPQHF
.	TRBV9	TRBJ1-3	.	TGTGCCAGCAGCTCTCCGGGGGGGCAGGGTGGAAACACCATATATTTT	CASSSPGGQGGNTIYF
.	TRBV14	TRBJ1-6	.	TGTGCCAGCAGCCGGGGAGGGGGTTCACCCCTCCACTTT	CASSRGGGSPLHF
.	TRBV6-2/TRBV6-3	TRBJ2-3	.	TGTGCCAGCAGTTACCCTTCGGGACTACAGGGAGATACGCAGTATTTT	CASSYPSGLQGDTQYF
TRBD1	TRBV5-1	TRBJ2-3	.	TGCGCCAGCAGCTTCCGACAGGGGGCAGGTACGCAGTATTTT	CASSFRQGAGTQYF
.	TRBV7-9	TRBJ2-5	.	TGTGCCAGCAGCTGGGAACAGGGTCCAGAGACCCAGTACTTC	CASSWEQGPETQYF
.	TRBV5-1	TRBJ2-1	.	TGCGCCAGCAGCTCGGGGGGGACAGGACGAAACAATGAGCAGTTCTTC	CASSSGGTGRNNEQFF
.	TRBV3-1/TRBV3-2	TRBJ1-1	.	TGTGCCAGCAGCCTCTATCGGGACCCCAACACTGAAGCTTTCTTT	CASSLYRDPNTEAFF
TRBD2	TRBV7-2	TRBJ2-3	.	TGTGCCAGCAGCTTAGTAGGGACTACCACAGATACGCAGTATTTT	CASSLVGTTTDTQYF
.	TRBV7-9	TRBJ1-1	.	TGTGCCAGCAGCCTCTTCGACAGTTATACTGAAGCTTTCTTT	CASSLFDSYTEAFF
TRBD2	TRBV7-9	TRBJ2-1	.	TGTGCCAGCACACGGGGGGGCCGAGGGAATGAGCAGTTCTTC	CASTRGGRGNEQFF
TRBD2	TRBV24-1	TRBJ2-3	.	TGTGCCACCAGTCTTAGCGGGGGGGACCCATTAGATACGCAGTATTTT	CATSLSGGDPLDTQYF
TRBD1	TRBV28	TRBJ2-3	.	TGTGCCAGCTACTCCTTGGACAGGGGCGCCACAGATACGCAGTATTTT	CASYSLDRGATDTQYF
.	TRBV5-1	TRBJ2-3	.	TGCGCCAGCACAGGCCGCGCAGGGGGCACAGATACGCAGTATTTT	CASTGRAGGTDTQYF
.	TRBV7-2	TRBJ2-1	.	TGTGCCAGCAGCCTTACGCTAGTTCTGAATGAGCAGTTCTTC	CASSLTLVLNEQFF
.	TRBV7-9	TRBJ1-3	few	TGTGCCAGCAGCTTAGCTCGTTCGTCAGGAAACACCATATATTTT	CASSLARSSGNTIYF
TRBD1	TRBV4-1	TRBJ1-5	.	TGCGCCAGCAGCCCCGGGACAGACCGCAATCAGCCCCAGCATTTT	CASSPGTDRNQPQHF
.	TRBV6-1	TRBJ1-3	.	TGTGCCAGCAGTGAAGGGGCGGGTGGAAACACCATATATTTT	CASSEGAGGNTIYF
.	TRBV3-1/TRBV3-2	TRBJ1-1	.	TGTGCCAGCAGCCAAGATGGAAGGAGGGCTGAAGCTTTCTTT	CASSQDGRRAEAFF
.	TRBV3-1/TRBV3-2	TRBJ1-1	.	TGTGCCAGCAGCCAAGAAGGGAAAGCTTTCTTT	CASSQEGKAFF
TRBD1	TRBV4-1	TRBJ2-6	.	TGCGCCAGCAGCCAAGAACAGGGGAGCTCTGGGGCCAACGTCCTGACTTTC	CASSQEQGSSGANVLTF
.	TRBV12-5	TRBJ2-1	.	TGTGCTAGTGGTTTGGCTGGACAGTCCTACAATGAGCAGTTCTTC	CASGLAGQSYNEQFF
.	TRBV3-1/TRBV3-2	TRBJ2-1	.	TGTGCCAGCAGCCAAGAAGGAGTAGCTGGTGAGCAGTTCTTC	CASSQEGVAGEQFF
.	TRBV5-1	TRBJ2-3	.	TGCGCCAGCAGCTTGGAGGCGACCTGGAGCACAGATACGCAGTATTTT	CASSLEATWSTDTQYF
TRBD2	TRBV18	TRBJ2-7	once	TGTGCCAGCTCACGAACTAGCGGGGGGCCCTACGAGCAGTACTTC	CASSRTSGGPYEQYF
.	TRBV19	TRBJ2-2	few	TGTGCCACGTCACGGGGGCCCCCAACCGGGGAGCTGTTTTTT	CATSRGPPTGELFF
TRBD1	TRBV2	TRBJ1-5	many	TGTGCCAGCAGTGCGGGACAGGGGGATCAGCCCCAGCATTTT	CASSAGQGDQPQHF
TRBD1	TRBV19	TRBJ1-5	.	TGTGCCAGTACCCGGACAGGGGAAGAGAGAAATCAGCCCCAGCATTTT	CASTRTGEERNQPQHF
TRBD1	TRBV19	TRBJ2-2	.	TGTGCCAGTAGACCTGGGACAGGGAGAACCGGGGAGCTGTTTTTT	CASRPGTGRTGELFF